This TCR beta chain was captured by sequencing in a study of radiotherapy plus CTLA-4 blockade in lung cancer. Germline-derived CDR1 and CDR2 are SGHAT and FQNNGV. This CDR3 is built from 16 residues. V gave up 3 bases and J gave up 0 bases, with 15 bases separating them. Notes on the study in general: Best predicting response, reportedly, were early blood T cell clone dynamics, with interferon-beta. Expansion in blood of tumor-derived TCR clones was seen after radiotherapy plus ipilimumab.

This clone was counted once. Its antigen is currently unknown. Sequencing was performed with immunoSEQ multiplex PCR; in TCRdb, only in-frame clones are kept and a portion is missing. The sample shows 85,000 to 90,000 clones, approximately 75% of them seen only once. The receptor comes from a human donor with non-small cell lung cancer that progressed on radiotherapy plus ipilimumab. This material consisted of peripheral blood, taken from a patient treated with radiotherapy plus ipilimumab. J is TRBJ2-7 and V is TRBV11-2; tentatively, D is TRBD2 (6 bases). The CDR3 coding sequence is TGTGCCAGCAGCTTGGAGCCGGGACTGGTCTCCTACGAGCAGTACTTC. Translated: CASSLEPGLVSYEQYF.